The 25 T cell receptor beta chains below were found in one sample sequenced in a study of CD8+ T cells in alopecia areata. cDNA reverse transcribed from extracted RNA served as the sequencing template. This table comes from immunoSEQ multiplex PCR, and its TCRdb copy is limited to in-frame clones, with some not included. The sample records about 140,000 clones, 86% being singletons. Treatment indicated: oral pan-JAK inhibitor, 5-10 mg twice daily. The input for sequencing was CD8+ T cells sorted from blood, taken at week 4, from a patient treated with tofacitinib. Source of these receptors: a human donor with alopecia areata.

CDR3 bases: TGCGCCAGCAGCTCAGGTGACAGGGCAGGAACTGAAGCTTTCTTT. Translation: CASSSGDRAGTEAFF. The V gene is TRBV5-1, the J gene TRBJ1-1, with 7 bases that match TRBD1. Trimming took 3 bases from V and 5 from J; bases not matched to a gene: 10. This CDR3 is 15 amino acids long. CDR1 is SGHRS, CDR2 YFSETQ, per germline.

The chain's CDR3 is CASSLWGVQETQYF. DNA of the CDR3: TGTGCCAGCAGCTTATGGGGGGTCCAAGAGACCCAGTACTTC. V gene TRBV11-2 combines with J gene TRBJ2-5; possible D gene TRBD2, 6 bases. Trimming took 2 bases from V and 1 from J, leaving 8 bases between them. This CDR3 spans 14 amino acids. Germline V gene sequence: CDR1 SGHAT, CDR2 FQNNGV.

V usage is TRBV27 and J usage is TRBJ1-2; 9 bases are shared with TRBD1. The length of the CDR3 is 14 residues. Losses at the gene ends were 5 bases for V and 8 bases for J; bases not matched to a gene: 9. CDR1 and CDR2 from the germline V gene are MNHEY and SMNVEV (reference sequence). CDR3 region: CASSPIGQGYGYTF. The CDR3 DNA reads TGTGCCAGCAGTCCCATCGGACAGGGGTACGGCTACACCTTC.

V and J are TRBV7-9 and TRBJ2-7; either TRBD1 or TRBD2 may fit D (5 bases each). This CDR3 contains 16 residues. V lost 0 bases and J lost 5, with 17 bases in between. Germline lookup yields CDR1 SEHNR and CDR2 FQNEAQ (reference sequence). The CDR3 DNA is TGTGCCAGCAGCTTAGCAACGGCCCCTGGGGACGACGAGCAGTACTTC. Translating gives CASSLATAPGDDEQYF.

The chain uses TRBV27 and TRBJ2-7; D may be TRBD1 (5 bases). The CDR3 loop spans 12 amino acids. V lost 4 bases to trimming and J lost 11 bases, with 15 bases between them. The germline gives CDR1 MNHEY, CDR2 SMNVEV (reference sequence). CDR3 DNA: TGTGCCAGCAGTTCCCCCGCTGGGGCCGAGTACTTC. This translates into CASSSPAGAEYF.

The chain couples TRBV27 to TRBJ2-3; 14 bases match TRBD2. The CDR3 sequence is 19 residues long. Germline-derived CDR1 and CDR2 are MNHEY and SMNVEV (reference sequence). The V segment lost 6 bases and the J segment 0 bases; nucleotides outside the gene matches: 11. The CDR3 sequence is CASSTRGLAGGASTDTQYF. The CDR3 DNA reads TGTGCCAGCAGCACACGAGGACTAGCGGGGGGCGCTAGCACAGATACGCAGTATTTT.

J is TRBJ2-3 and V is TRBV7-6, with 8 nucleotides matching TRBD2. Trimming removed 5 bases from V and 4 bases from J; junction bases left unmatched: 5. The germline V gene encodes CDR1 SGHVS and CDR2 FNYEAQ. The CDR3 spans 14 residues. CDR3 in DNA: TGTGCCAGCAGCCTTAACGGGGGGGCAGATACGCAGTATTTT. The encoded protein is CASSLNGGADTQYF.

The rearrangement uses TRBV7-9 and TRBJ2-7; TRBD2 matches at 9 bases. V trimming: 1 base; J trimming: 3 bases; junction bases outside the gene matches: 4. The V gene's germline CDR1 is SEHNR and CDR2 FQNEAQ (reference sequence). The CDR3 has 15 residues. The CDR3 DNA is TGTGCCAGCAGCTTAGGGAGCGGGAGGTACTACGAGCAGTACTTC. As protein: CASSLGSGRYYEQYF.

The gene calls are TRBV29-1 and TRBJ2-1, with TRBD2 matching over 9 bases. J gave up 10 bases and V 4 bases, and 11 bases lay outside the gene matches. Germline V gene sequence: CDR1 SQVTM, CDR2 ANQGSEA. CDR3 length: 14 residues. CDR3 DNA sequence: TGCAGCGTTGTAGGAGCGGGGGGCAGGGCAGAGCAGTTCTTC. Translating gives CSVVGAGGRAEQFF.

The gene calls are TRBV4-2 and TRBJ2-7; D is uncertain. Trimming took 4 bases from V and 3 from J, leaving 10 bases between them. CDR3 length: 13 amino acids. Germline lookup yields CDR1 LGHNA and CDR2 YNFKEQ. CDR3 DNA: TGTGCCAGCAGCCGGGGTACTGACTACGAGCAGTACTTC. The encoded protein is CASSRGTDYEQYF.

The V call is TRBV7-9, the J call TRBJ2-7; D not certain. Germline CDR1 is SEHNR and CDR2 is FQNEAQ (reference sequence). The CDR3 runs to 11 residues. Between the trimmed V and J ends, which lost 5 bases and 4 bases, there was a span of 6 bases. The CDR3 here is CASSQDYEQYF. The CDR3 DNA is TGTGCCAGCAGCCAAGATTACGAGCAGTACTTC.

This CDR3 is CASSFSPGTGEADTQYF. The CDR3 DNA follows: TGTGCCAGCAGTTTCTCTCCCGGGACAGGGGAAGCAGATACGCAGTATTTT. The V gene is TRBV5-6, the J gene TRBJ2-3; 10 positions agree with TRBD1. CDR3 length equals 17 residues. After removal of 5 bases from V and 4 bases from J, the junction contained 13 bases not matched to a gene. Looked up from germline, CDR1 is SGHDT and CDR2 is YYEEEE.

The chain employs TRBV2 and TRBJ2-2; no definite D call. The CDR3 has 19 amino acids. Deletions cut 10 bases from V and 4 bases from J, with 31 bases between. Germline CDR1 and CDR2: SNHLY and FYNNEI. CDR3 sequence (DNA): TGTGCCATCCTAAAAGGGAATCCAATGGCCCTTTGGGGCACCGGGGAGCTGTTTTTT. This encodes CAILKGNPMALWGTGELFF.

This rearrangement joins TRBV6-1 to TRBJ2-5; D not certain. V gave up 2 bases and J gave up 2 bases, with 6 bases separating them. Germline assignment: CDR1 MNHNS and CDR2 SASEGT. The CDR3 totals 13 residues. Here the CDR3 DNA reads TGTGCCAGCAGTGAAAACAGACAAGAGACCCAGTACTTC. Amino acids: CASSENRQETQYF.

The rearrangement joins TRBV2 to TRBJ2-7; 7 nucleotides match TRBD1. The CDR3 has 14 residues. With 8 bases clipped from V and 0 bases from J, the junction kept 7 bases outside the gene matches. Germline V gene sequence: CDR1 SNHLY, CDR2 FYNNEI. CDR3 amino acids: CASARTGSSYEQYF. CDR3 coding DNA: TGTGCCAGCGCCCGGACAGGATCCTCCTACGAGCAGTACTTC.

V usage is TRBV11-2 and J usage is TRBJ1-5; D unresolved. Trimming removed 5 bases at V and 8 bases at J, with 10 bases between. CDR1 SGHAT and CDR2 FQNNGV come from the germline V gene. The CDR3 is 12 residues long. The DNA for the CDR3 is TGTGCCAGCAGCGCACAAGAGGAGCCCCAGCATTTT. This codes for CASSAQEEPQHF.

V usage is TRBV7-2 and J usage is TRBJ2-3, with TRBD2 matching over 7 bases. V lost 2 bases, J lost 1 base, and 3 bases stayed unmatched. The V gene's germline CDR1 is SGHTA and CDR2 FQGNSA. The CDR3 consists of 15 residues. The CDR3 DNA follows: TGTGCCAGCAGCTTAACGGGAGGTGGCACAGATACGCAGTATTTT. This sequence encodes CASSLTGGGTDTQYF.

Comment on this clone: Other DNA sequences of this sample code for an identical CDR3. The CDR3: CAWSVVGYEQYF. In DNA form, the CDR3 reads TGTGCCTGGAGTGTCGTAGGTTACGAGCAGTACTTC. The V call is TRBV30, the J call TRBJ2-7; D is undetermined. The germline V and J ends were trimmed by 0 bases and 4 bases, with 7 bases remaining between them. CDR3 length: 12 amino acids. The V gene's germline CDR1 is GTSNPN and CDR2 SVGIG (reference sequence). The entire variable domain, with the rest obtained from reference TRBV30 and TRBJ2-7, is as follows: SQTIHQWPATLVQPVGSPLSLECTVEGTSNPNLYWYRQAAGRGLQLLFYSVGIGQISSEVPQNLSASRPQDRQFILSSKKLLLSDSGFYLCAWSVVGYEQYFGPGTRLTVT.

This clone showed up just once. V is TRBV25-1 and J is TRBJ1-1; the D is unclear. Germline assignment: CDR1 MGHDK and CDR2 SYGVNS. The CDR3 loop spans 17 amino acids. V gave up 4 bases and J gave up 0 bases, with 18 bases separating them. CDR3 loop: CASSGEGHYFMNTEAFF. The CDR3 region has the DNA TGTGCCAGCAGTGGAGAAGGGCACTACTTTATGAACACTGAAGCTTTCTTT.

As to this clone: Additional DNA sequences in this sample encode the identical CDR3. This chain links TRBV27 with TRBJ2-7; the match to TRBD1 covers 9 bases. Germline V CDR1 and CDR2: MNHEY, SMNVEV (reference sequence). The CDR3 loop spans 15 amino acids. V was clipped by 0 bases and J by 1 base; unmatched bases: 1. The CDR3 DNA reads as TGTGCCAGCAGTTTATCGGGACAGGGTTCCTACGAGCAGTACTTC. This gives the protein CASSLSGQGSYEQYF.

The CDR3 spells CATSIEEELGNEQFF. In nucleotides, the CDR3 is TGTGCCACCAGCATCGAGGAGGAGTTGGGCAATGAGCAGTTCTTC. The chain links TRBV15 to TRBJ2-1; possibly TRBD2 for D (5 bases). With 4 bases removed from V and 6 bases from J, the gap between germline ends came to 16 bases. The CDR3 sequence is 15 residues long. Germline CDR1 reads LNHNV; CDR2 reads YYDKDF (reference sequence).

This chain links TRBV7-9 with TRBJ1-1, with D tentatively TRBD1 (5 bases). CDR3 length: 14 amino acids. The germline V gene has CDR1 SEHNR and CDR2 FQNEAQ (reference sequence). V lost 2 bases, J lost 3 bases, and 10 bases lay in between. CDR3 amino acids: CASSLTGGDTEAFF. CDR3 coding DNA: TGTGCCAGCAGCTTAACGGGGGGAGACACTGAAGCTTTCTTT.

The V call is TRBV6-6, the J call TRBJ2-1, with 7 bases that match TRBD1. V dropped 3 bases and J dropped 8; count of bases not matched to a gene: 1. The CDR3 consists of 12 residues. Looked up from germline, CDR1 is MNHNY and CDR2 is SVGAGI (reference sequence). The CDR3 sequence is CASSYQGDEQFF. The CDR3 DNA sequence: TGTGCCAGCAGTTATCAGGGGGATGAGCAGTTCTTC.

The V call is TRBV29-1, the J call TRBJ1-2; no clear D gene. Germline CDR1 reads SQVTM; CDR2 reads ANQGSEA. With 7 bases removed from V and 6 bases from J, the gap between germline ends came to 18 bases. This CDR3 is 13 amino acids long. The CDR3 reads CSAEGGSGDGYTF. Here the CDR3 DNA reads TGCAGCGCCGAAGGAGGGTCAGGAGATGGCTACACCTTC.

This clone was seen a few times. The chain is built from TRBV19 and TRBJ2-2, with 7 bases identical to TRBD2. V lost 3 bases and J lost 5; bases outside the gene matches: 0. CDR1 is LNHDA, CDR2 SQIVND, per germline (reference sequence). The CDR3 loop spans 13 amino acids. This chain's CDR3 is CASSIGGTGELFF. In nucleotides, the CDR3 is TGTGCCAGTAGTATCGGGGGGACCGGGGAGCTGTTTTTT. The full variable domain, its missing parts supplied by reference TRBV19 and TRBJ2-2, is DGGITQSPKYLFRKEGQNVTLSCEQNLNHDAMYWYRQDPGQGLRLIYYSQIVNDFQKGDIAEGYSVSREKKESFPLTVTSAQKNPTAFYLCASSIGGTGELFFGEGSRLTVL.